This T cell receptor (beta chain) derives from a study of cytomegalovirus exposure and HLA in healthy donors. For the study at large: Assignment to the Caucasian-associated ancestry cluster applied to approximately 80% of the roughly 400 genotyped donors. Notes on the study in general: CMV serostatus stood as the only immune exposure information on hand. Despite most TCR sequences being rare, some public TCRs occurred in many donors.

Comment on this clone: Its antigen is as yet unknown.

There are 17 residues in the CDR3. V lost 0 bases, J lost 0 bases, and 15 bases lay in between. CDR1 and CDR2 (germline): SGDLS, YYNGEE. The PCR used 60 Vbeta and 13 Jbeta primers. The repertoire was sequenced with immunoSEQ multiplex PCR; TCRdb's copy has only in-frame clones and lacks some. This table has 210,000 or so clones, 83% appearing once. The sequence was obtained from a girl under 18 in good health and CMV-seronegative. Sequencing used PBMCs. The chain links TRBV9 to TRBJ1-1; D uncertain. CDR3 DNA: TGTGCCAGCAGCGTAGTAACCGGGGTAGGGATGAACACTGAAGCTTTCTTT. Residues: CASSVVTGVGMNTEAFF.